A single sample is the source of the 30 T cell receptor beta chains below, sequenced in a study of blood T cell repertoires in COVID-19 (dated by TCRdb to 2018 to 2020). Library construction relied on the immunoSEQ multiplex PCR assay. The clones in this table, taken by TCRdb from immuneACCESS, are in-frame only. Not every clone is retained; where verified, under half of the shortfall comes from an unresolved V gene, and the cause of the rest is unknown. The table for this sample lists under 100,000 clones; 70% to 90% of them were counted only once. The top ten constitute around 3.1% of the sample. The sample was peripheral blood. The receptor set was obtained from a man aged 50 to 60 with acute or convalescent COVID-19.

This clone occurred a few times. The gene calls are TRBV3-1 (or the pseudogene TRBV3-2) and TRBJ2-5; tentatively, D is TRBD2 (5 bases). The CDR3 length is 13 residues. Germline V CDR1 and CDR2: LGHDT, YNNKEL (reference sequence). V lost 0 bases to trimming and J lost 7 bases, with 9 bases between them. The CDR3 region is CASSQEAAGTQYF. The CDR3 DNA reads as TGTGCCAGCAGCCAAGAGGCGGCGGGGACCCAGTACTTC.

This clone was picked up a small number of times. The chain joins TRBV3-1 (or the pseudogene TRBV3-2) to TRBJ1-1; a possible D gene is TRBD1 (6 bases). The V gene lost 0 bases and the J gene lost 8 bases, with 22 bases spanning the gap. The CDR3 has 17 residues. Germline V gene sequence: CDR1 LGHDT, CDR2 YNNKEL (reference sequence). In DNA, the CDR3 is TGTGCCAGCAGCCAAGATTTCACGGCGGGAGTTAGGGGGGAAGCTTTCTTT. Encoded protein: CASSQDFTAGVRGEAFF.

The V gene is TRBV19, the J gene TRBJ1-2; D call uncertain. Germline CDR1 and CDR2: LNHDA and SQIVND (reference sequence). Trimming stripped 2 bases from V and 2 bases from J, with 12 bases between. The CDR3 runs 15 residues. CDR3 in DNA: TGTGCCAGTAGTATAATCGGGAGGTCGAACTATGGCTACACCTTC. This translates into CASSIIGRSNYGYTF.

This chain uses TRBV3-1 (or the pseudogene TRBV3-2) with TRBJ1-1, with D possibly matching TRBD1 (6 bases). The length of the CDR3 is 14 residues. The V gene lost 4 bases and the J gene lost 5 bases, with 14 bases spanning the gap. From germline, CDR1 is LGHDT and CDR2 YNNKEL (reference sequence). CDR3 nucleotides: TGTGCCAGCAGCCCTACTACAGGGTCTACTGAAGCTTTCTTT. Residues: CASSPTTGSTEAFF.

This rearrangement joins TRBV11-1 to TRBJ2-3; D might be TRBD1 (5 bases). The V gene's germline CDR1 is SGHAT and CDR2 FQDESV (reference sequence). Trimming took 1 base from V and 6 from J, leaving 8 bases between them. The CDR3 has 13 residues. The CDR3, as DNA: TGTGCCAGCAGCTTAGAGACAGCTGATACGCAGTATTTT. This sequence encodes CASSLETADTQYF.

The J gene is TRBJ1-6, the V gene TRBV27, with D uncertain. Trimming removed 4 bases from V and 7 bases from J, with 11 bases in between. This CDR3 has 14 amino acids. CDR1 MNHEY and CDR2 SMNVEV come from the germline V gene (reference sequence). Here the CDR3 reads CASSSWTGNSPLHF. Here the CDR3 DNA reads TGTGCCAGCAGTTCATGGACGGGGAATTCACCCCTCCACTTT.

The chain recombines TRBV18 with TRBJ2-1; 9 positions match TRBD1. CDR3 length: 16 residues. Germline values: CDR1 KGHSH, CDR2 LQKENI. The V and J ends lost 3 bases and 4 bases, in that order; junction bases with no gene match: 7. DNA of the CDR3: TGTGCCAGCTCACCCTCACAGGGGGCAGGGTACAATGAGCAGTTCTTC. Its translation: CASSPSQGAGYNEQFF. The full variable domain, its missing parts supplied by reference TRBV18 and TRBJ2-1, is NAGVMQNPRHLVRRRGQEARLRCSPMKGHSHVYWYRQLPEEGLKFMVYLQKENIIDESGMPKERFSAEFPKEGPSILRIQQVVRGDSAAYFCASSPSQGAGYNEQFFGPGTRLTVL.

The chain recombines TRBV2 with TRBJ1-1, with 11 bases fitting TRBD1. This CDR3 region has 13 residues. Losses at the gene ends were 7 bases for V and 5 bases for J; bases not matched to a gene: 3. The germline CDR1 and CDR2 sequences are SNHLY and FYNNEI. CDR3 sequence: CASTGTGGTEAFF. The CDR3 region has the DNA TGTGCCAGCACCGGGACAGGGGGGACTGAAGCTTTCTTT. The full variable domain, with the rest looked up from reference TRBV2 and TRBJ1-1, is EPEVTQTPSHQVTQMGQEVILRCVPISNHLYFYWYRQILGQKVEFLVSFYNNEISEKSEIFDDQFSVERPDGSNFTLKIRSTKLEDSAMYFCASTGTGGTEAFFGQGTRLTVV.

V is TRBV5-1 and J is TRBJ2-3, with 8 positions matching TRBD1. The CDR3 extends over 18 amino acids. The junction had 14 bases not matched to a gene; V was cut back by 2 bases and J by 3 bases. Germline V gene lookup returns CDR1 SGHRS and CDR2 YFSETQ. CDR3 loop: CASSFGRQGAGGTDTQYF. CDR3 in DNA: TGCGCCAGCAGCTTTGGACGGCAGGGGGCAGGTGGGACAGATACGCAGTATTTT.

The chain employs TRBV30 and TRBJ2-4, with TRBD2 matching 7 bases. The germline gives CDR1 GTSNPN, CDR2 SVGIG (reference sequence). This CDR3 is 16 amino acids long. J was trimmed by 0 bases and V by 2 bases; bases with no gene match: 7. The DNA for the CDR3 is TGTGCCTGGAGTCGGGGAGCGGGACTAGCCAAAAACATTCAGTACTTC. It codes for CAWSRGAGLAKNIQYF.

The V gene is TRBV5-4, the J gene TRBJ2-1, with 8 bases matching TRBD2. The CDR3 contains 15 residues. The V segment lost 3 bases and the J segment 6 bases; nucleotides outside the gene matches: 8. Germline V lookup: CDR1 SGHNT, CDR2 YYREEE (reference sequence). Here the CDR3 DNA reads TGTGCCAGCAGCTCCGCGGGGGGTCTCCTCAATGAGCAGTTCTTC. It codes for CASSSAGGLLNEQFF.

The J gene is TRBJ2-7, the V gene TRBV7-2; no reliable D call. CDR3 size: 12 residues. Per the germline V gene, CDR1 is SGHTA and CDR2 is FQGNSA. Trimming stripped 5 bases from V and 5 bases from J, with 10 bases between. In DNA, the CDR3 is TGTGCCAGCAGCCCCCTCACGGACGAGCAGTACTTC. This encodes CASSPLTDEQYF.

This clone showed up just a few times. The CDR3 sequence: CASSQLGTSSYEQYF. For the CDR3, the DNA is TGCGCCAGCAGCCAACTCGGGACTAGCTCCTACGAGCAGTACTTC. V gene TRBV5-1 combines with J gene TRBJ2-7, with 8 bases fitting TRBD2. Germline V gives CDR1 SGHRS, CDR2 YFSETQ. The CDR3 contains 15 residues. V was pared by 4 bases and J by 0 bases, with 6 bases of the junction left unmatched.

The CDR3 DNA reads TGTGCCAGCAGCCAAGATTTGACTAGCGGGGGGGATACGCAGTATTTT. As protein: CASSQDLTSGGDTQYF. The genes are TRBV4-2 and TRBJ2-3; 13 positions agree with TRBD2. Germline lookup yields CDR1 LGHNA and CDR2 YNFKEQ. CDR3 length: 16 residues. V was pared by 0 bases and J by 6 bases, with 3 bases of the junction left unmatched.

The chain recombines TRBV3-1 (or the pseudogene TRBV3-2) with TRBJ2-3; 9 bases agree with TRBD2. This CDR3 has 16 amino acids. V lost 2 bases, J lost 5 bases, and 8 bases stayed unmatched. Germline V gives CDR1 LGHDT, CDR2 YNNKEL (reference sequence). CDR3 nucleotides: TGTGCCAGCAGCCAAATACGCGGGGGGGTGGGAGATACGCAGTATTTT. Translation: CASSQIRGGVGDTQYF.

Here the CDR3 DNA reads TGTGCCAGCACCGCGGGAGGCTTTGCCTACGAGCAGTACTTC. This codes for CASTAGGFAYEQYF. This chain connects TRBV5-4 to TRBJ2-7, with 8 bases aligning to TRBD2. J gave up 2 bases and V 6 bases, and 7 bases lay outside the gene matches. The CDR3 covers 14 residues. Germline V gene data show CDR1 as SGHNT and CDR2 as YYREEE (reference sequence).

The chain joins TRBV6-5 to TRBJ2-6; possible D gene TRBD2, 6 bases. Trimming took off 7 bases at V and 0 bases at J, with 7 bases between the two ends. The CDR3 spans 14 residues. CDR1 is MNHEY, CDR2 SVGAGI, per germline. This CDR3 is CASMRDSGANVLTF. For the CDR3, the DNA is TGTGCCAGCATGCGGGACTCTGGGGCCAACGTCCTGACTTTC.

V is TRBV7-3 and J is TRBJ1-5; 10 nucleotides line up with TRBD1. The V gene's germline CDR1 is SGHTA and CDR2 FQGTGA. Trimming took 5 bases from V and 1 from J; bases not matched to a gene: 14. The CDR3 runs 19 residues. The CDR3 DNA follows: TGTGCCAGCAGCCCCGACGGACAGGGGGTAGGTTGGAGCAATCAGCCCCAGCATTTT. Its translation: CASSPDGQGVGWSNQPQHF.

This rearrangement joins TRBV10-1 to TRBJ2-5, with 7 positions matching TRBD2. J gave up 2 bases and V 2 bases, and 5 bases lay outside the gene matches. The CDR3 contains 15 residues. Germline values: CDR1 WNHNN, CDR2 SYGVQD (reference sequence). CDR3 DNA sequence: TGCGCCAGCAGTGAGATGTCGGGGGGACAAGAGACCCAGTACTTC. Its protein is CASSEMSGGQETQYF.

The chain is built from TRBV5-6 and TRBJ1-2; a possible D gene is TRBD1 (5 bases). The CDR3 runs to 17 residues. Looked up from germline, CDR1 is SGHDT and CDR2 is YYEEEE. V was clipped by 4 bases and J by 5 bases, with 24 bases between them. CDR3 loop: CASSAGVTARPSYGYTF. In DNA form, the CDR3 reads TGTGCCAGCAGCGCGGGGGTGACTGCGCGCCCCTCGTATGGCTACACCTTC. Full variable domain (outside the CDR3, taken from reference TRBV5-6 and TRBJ1-2): DAGVTQSPTHLIKTRGQQVTLRCSPKSGHDTVSWYQQALGQGPQFIFQYYEEEERQRGNFPDRFSGHQFPNYSSELNVNALLLGDSALYLCASSAGVTARPSYGYTFGSGTRLTVV.

The J gene is TRBJ2-3, the V gene TRBV4-2; the D gene is possibly TRBD1 (7 bases). The V end lost 0 bases, the J end lost 0 bases, and 13 bases lay between the germline ends. The length of the CDR3 is 17 residues. Looked up from germline, CDR1 is LGHNA and CDR2 is YNFKEQ. The CDR3 coding sequence is TGTGCCAGCAGCCAAGACGCCAGGGGGACTAGCACAGATACGCAGTATTTT. Its protein product is CASSQDARGTSTDTQYF.

V and J are TRBV5-6 and TRBJ1-4, with unresolved D. V was clipped by 4 bases and J by 4 bases, with 14 bases between them. Germline CDR1 SGHDT, CDR2 YYEEEE. The CDR3 spans 15 residues. CDR3 DNA sequence: TGTGCCAGCAGCCTAGAGATCGACTTTAATGAAAAACTGTTTTTT. This translates into CASSLEIDFNEKLFF.

This clone was recorded once. V usage is TRBV28 and J usage is TRBJ1-6, with D perhaps matching TRBD1 (6 bases). Trimming shortened V by 6 bases and J by 8 bases, and 14 bases separated the two germline ends. This CDR3 is built from 14 residues. CDR1 MDHEN and CDR2 SYDVKM come from the germline V gene. The CDR3 reads CASSPGRGYSPLHF. DNA of the CDR3: TGTGCCAGCAGCCCAGGTAGGGGGTATTCACCCCTCCACTTT.

This clone was detected ten times or more. V usage is TRBV4-3 and J usage is TRBJ1-2; D call uncertain. Per the germline V gene, CDR1 is LGHNA and CDR2 is YSLEER. V lost 1 base, J lost 2 bases, and 8 bases lay in between. The CDR3 covers 14 residues. The CDR3 loop is CASSQGLFNYGYTF. CDR3 in DNA: TGCGCCAGCAGCCAAGGGCTCTTCAACTATGGCTACACCTTC.

The rearrangement uses TRBV7-2 and TRBJ2-5; no reliable D call. V was cut by 5 bases and J by 0 bases, with 4 bases left in between. This CDR3 region has 12 residues. The germline CDR1 and CDR2 sequences are SGHTA and FQGNSA. CDR3 amino acids: CASSAYQETQYF. For the CDR3, the DNA is TGTGCCAGCAGCGCGTACCAAGAGACCCAGTACTTC. Using reference TRBV7-2 and TRBJ2-5 for the parts outside the CDR3, the full variable domain is GAGVSQSPSNKVTEKGKDVELRCDPISGHTALYWYRQSLGQGLEFLIYFQGNSAPDKSGLPSDRFSAERTGGSVSTLTIQRTQQEDSAVYLCASSAYQETQYFGPGTRLLVL.

This chain connects TRBV3-1 (or the pseudogene TRBV3-2) to TRBJ2-5; D is undetermined. The V gene lost 0 bases and the J gene lost 5 bases, with 13 bases spanning the gap. Germline V CDR1 and CDR2: LGHDT, YNNKEL (reference sequence). The CDR3 covers 15 residues. CDR3 in DNA: TGTGCCAGCAGCCAAGACAGCGCCCGTAGGGAGACCCAGTACTTC. It is translated as CASSQDSARRETQYF.

V usage is TRBV20-1 and J usage is TRBJ2-2; a weak D match, TRBD2 (6 bases). CDR3 size: 15 residues. The V end lost 3 bases, the J end lost 5 bases, and 16 bases lay between the germline ends. Germline V lookup: CDR1 DFQATT, CDR2 SNEGSKA (reference sequence). The CDR3 coding sequence is TGCAGTGCTAGTAGGAGTAGCGGAGGAACCGGGGAGCTGTTTTTT. As protein: CSASRSSGGTGELFF.

The chain uses TRBV5-6 and TRBJ2-3; 10 nucleotides line up with TRBD2. Germline values: CDR1 SGHDT, CDR2 YYEEEE. Unmatched junction bases numbered 4, after V lost 2 bases and J lost 4 bases. This CDR3 is built from 15 residues. Written as DNA, the CDR3 is TGTGCCAGCAGCTTCAGCGGGGGGGTTGCAGATACGCAGTATTTT. Its translation is CASSFSGGVADTQYF.

This clone was counted only a few times. This sequence joins TRBV5-6 and TRBJ1-6; 10 nucleotides line up with TRBD1. Per germline, CDR1 SGHDT and CDR2 YYEEEE. The CDR3 covers 17 residues. With 4 bases clipped from V and 2 bases from J, the junction kept 6 bases outside the gene matches. CDR3 sequence: CASSEPGQGPYNSPLHF. The CDR3, as DNA: TGTGCCAGCAGCGAACCGGGACAGGGGCCCTATAATTCACCCCTCCACTTT.

V usage is TRBV7-9 and J usage is TRBJ1-1; 8 nucleotides line up with TRBD1. J was trimmed by 5 bases and V by 3 bases; bases with no gene match: 14. The germline gives CDR1 SEHNR, CDR2 FQNEAQ (reference sequence). This CDR3 contains 17 residues. CDR3 sequence (DNA): TGTGCCAGCAGCTTCCCCGGACAGGGTCGGGGGGATACTGAAGCTTTCTTT. This sequence encodes CASSFPGQGRGDTEAFF.